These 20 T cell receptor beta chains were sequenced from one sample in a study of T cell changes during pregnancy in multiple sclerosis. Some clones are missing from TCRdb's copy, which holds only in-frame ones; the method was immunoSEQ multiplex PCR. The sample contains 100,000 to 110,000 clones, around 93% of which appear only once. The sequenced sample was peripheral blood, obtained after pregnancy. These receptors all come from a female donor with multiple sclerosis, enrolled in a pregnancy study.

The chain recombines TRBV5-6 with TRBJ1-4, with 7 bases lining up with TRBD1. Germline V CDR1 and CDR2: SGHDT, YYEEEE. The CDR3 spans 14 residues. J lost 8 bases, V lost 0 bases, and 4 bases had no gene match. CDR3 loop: CASSLGTGKEKLFF. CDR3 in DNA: TGTGCCAGCAGCTTGGGGACAGGAAAAGAAAAACTGTTTTTT.

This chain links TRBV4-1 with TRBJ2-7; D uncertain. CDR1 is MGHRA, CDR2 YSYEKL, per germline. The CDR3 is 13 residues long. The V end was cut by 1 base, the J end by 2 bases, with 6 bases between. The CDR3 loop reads CASSQVYTYEQYF. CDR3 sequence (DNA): TGCGCCAGCAGCCAAGTTTACACCTACGAGCAGTACTTC.

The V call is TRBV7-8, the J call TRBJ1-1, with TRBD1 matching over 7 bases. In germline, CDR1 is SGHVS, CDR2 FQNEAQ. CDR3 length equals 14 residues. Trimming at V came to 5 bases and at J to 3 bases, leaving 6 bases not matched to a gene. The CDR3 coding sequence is TGTGCCAGCAGCCCCCGGAGGGGGCACACTGAAGCTTTCTTT. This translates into CASSPRRGHTEAFF.

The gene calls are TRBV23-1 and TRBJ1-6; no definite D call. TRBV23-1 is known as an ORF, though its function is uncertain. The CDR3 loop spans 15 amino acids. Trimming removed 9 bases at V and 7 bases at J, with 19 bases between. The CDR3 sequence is CASRTKEGGNSPLHF. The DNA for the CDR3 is TGCGCCAGTAGAACAAAGGAGGGCGGCAATTCACCCCTCCACTTT.

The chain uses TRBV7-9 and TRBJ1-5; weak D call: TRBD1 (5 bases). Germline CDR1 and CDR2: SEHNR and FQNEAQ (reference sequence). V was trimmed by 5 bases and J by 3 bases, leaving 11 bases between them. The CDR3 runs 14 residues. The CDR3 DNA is TGTGCCAGCAGCCCGCCAGGGCTCAATCAGCCCCAGCATTTT. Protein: CASSPPGLNQPQHF.

DNA of the CDR3: TGCAGCGTTCAGGGAGCGGGAGGACCCTCCTACGAGCAGTACTTC. Its translation is CSVQGAGGPSYEQYF. This chain uses TRBV29-1 with TRBJ2-7; 9 nucleotides agree with TRBD2. This CDR3 has 15 amino acids. Trimming at V came to 5 bases and at J to 0 bases, leaving 8 bases not matched to a gene. Germline V lookup: CDR1 SQVTM, CDR2 ANQGSEA.

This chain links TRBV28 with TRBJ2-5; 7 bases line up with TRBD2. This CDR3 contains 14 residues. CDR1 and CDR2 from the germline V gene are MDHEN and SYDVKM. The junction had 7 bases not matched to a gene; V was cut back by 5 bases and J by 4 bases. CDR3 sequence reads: CASSTKAGLETQYF. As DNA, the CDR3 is TGTGCCAGCAGTACGAAAGCGGGGTTAGAGACCCAGTACTTC.

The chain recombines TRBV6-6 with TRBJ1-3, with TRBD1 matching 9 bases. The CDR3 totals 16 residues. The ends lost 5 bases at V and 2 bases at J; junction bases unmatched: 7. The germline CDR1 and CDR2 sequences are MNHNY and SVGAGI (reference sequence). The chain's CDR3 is CASSKKGTGPGNTIYF. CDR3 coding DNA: TGTGCCAGCAGTAAAAAAGGGACAGGGCCTGGAAACACCATATATTTT.

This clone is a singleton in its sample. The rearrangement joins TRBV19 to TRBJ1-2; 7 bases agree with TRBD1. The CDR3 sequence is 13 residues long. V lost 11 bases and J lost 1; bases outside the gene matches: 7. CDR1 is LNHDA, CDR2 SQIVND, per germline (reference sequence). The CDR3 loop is CASRTGLNYGYTF. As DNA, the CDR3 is TGTGCCTCCCGGACAGGCCTTAACTATGGCTACACCTTC. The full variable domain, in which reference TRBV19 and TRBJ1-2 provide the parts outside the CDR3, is DGGITQSPKYLFRKEGQNVTLSCEQNLNHDAMYWYRQDPGQGLRLIYYSQIVNDFQKGDIAEGYSVSREKKESFPLTVTSAQKNPTAFYLCASRTGLNYGYTFGSGTRLTVV.

CDR3 in amino acids: CASSPPQETRYEQYF. CDR3 DNA sequence: TGTGCCAGCAGTCCCCCCCAGGAAACACGCTACGAGCAGTACTTC. The chain has TRBV28 and TRBJ2-7, with D hard to call. The germline V and J ends were trimmed by 5 bases and 3 bases, with 17 bases remaining between them. This CDR3 comprises 15 residues. The germline V gene encodes CDR1 MDHEN and CDR2 SYDVKM.

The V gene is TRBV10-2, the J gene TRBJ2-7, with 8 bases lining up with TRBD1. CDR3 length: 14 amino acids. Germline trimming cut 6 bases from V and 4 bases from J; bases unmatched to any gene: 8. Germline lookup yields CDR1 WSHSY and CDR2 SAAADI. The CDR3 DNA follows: TGCGCCAGCAGGAAGACAGGACAGGGATACGAGCAGTACTTC. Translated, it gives CASRKTGQGYEQYF.

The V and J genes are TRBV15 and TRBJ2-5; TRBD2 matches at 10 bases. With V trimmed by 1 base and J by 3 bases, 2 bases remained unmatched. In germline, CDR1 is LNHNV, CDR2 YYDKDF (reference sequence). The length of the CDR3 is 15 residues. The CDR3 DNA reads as TGTGCCACCAGCAGAGGACTAGCGGGCAAAGAGACCCAGTACTTC. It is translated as CATSRGLAGKETQYF.

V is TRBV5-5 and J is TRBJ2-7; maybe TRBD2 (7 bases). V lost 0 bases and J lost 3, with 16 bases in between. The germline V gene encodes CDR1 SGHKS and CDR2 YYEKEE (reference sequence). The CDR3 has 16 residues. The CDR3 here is CASSLAAEGGYYEQYF. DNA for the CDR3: TGTGCCAGCAGCTTGGCCGCGGAGGGGGGGTACTACGAGCAGTACTTC.

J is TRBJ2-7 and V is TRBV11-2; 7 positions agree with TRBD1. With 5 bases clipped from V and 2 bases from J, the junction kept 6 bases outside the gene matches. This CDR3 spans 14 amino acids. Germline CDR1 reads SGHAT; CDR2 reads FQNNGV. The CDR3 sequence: CASSGTVLPYEQYF. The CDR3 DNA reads TGTGCCAGCAGCGGGACAGTCCTCCCCTACGAGCAGTACTTC.

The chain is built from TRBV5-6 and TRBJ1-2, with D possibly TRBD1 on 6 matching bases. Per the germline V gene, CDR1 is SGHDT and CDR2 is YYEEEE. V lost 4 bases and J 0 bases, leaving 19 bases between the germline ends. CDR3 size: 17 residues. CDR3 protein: CASSLNRAAGTNYGYTF. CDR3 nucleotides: TGTGCCAGCAGCCTGAACAGGGCAGCGGGGACTAACTATGGCTACACCTTC.

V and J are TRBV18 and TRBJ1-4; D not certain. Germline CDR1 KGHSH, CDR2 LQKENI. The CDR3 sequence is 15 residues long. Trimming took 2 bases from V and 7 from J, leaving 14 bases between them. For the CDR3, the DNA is TGTGCCAGCTCACCAGAACAGCATAATCGTGAAAAACTGTTTTTT. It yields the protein CASSPEQHNREKLFF.

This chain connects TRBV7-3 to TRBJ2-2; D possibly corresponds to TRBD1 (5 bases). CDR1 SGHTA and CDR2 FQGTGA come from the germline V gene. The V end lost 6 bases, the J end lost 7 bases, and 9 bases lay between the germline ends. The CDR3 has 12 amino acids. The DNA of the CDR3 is TGTGCCAGCAGGAAAGGGGACGGGGAGCTGTTTTTT. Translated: CASRKGDGELFF.

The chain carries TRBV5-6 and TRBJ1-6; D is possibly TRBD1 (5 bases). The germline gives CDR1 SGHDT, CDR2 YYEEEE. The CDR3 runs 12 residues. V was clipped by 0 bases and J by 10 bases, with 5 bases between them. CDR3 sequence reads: CASSLEGSPLHF. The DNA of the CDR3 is TGTGCCAGCAGCTTGGAGGGGTCACCCCTCCACTTT. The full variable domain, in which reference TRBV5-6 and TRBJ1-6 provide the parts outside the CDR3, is DAGVTQSPTHLIKTRGQQVTLRCSPKSGHDTVSWYQQALGQGPQFIFQYYEEEERQRGNFPDRFSGHQFPNYSSELNVNALLLGDSALYLCASSLEGSPLHFGNGTRLTVT.

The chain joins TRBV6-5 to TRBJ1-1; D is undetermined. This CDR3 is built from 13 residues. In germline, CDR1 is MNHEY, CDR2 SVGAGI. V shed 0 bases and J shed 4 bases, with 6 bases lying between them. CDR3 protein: CASSYSTPTEAFF. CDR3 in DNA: TGTGCCAGCAGTTACTCGACTCCCACTGAAGCTTTCTTT.

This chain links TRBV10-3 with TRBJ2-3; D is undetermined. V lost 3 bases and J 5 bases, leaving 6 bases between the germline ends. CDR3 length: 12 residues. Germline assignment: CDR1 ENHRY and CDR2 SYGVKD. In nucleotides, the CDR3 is TGTGCCATCAGTGAAACTCTAGATACGCAGTATTTT. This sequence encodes CAISETLDTQYF.